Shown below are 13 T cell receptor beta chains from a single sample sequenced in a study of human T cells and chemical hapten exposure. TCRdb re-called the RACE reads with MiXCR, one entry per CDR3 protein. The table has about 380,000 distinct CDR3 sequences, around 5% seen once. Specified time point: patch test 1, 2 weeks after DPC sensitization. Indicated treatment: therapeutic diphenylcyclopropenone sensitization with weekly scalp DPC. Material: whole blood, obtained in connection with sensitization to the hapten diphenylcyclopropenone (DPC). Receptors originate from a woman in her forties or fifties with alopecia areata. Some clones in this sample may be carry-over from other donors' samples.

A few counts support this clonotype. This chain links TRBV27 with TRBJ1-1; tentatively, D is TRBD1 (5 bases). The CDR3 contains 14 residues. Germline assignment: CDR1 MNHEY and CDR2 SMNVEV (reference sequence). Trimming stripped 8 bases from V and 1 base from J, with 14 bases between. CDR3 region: CASVPLQENTEAFF. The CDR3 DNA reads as TGTGCCAGCGTACCCTTACAGGAGAACACTGAAGCTTTCTTT.

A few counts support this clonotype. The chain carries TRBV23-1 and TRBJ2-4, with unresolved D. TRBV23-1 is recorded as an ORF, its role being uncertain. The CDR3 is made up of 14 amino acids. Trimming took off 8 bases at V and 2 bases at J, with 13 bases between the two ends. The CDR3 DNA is TGCGCCAGCCGCTTGGCGCTATCCAAAAACATTCAGTACTTC. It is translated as CASRLALSKNIQYF.

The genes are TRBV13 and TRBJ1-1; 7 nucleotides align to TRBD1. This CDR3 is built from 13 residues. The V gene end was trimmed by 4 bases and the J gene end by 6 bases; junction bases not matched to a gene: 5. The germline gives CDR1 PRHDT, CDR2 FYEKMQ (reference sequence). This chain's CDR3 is CASSSDRESEAFF. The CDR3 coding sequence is TGTGCCAGCAGCTCCGACAGGGAATCTGAAGCTTTCTTT.

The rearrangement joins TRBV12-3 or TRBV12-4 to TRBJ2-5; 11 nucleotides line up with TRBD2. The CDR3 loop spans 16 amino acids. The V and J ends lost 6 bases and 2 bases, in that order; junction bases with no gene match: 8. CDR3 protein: CASSPLAGEIQETQYF. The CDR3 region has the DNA TGTGCCAGCAGCCCACTAGCGGGAGAGATACAAGAGACCCAGTACTTC.

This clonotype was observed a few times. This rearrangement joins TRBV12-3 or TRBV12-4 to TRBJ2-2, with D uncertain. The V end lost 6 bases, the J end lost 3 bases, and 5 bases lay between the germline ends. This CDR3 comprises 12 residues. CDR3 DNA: TGTGCCAGCAGCCGATACACCGGGGAGCTGTTTTTT. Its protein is CASSRYTGELFF.

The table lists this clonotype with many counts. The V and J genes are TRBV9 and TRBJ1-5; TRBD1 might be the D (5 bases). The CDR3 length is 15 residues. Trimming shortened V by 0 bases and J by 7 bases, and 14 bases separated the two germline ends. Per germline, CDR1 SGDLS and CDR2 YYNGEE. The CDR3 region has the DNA TGTGCCAGCAGCGTAGGAGAGGGGTTAGGGCAGCCCCAGCATTTT. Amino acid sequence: CASSVGEGLGQPQHF.

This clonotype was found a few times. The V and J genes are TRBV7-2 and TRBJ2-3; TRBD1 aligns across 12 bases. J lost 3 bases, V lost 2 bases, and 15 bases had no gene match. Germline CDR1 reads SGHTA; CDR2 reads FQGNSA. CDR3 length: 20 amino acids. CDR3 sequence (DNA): TGTGCCAGCAGCTTACCCCATCTCCTGGGACAGGGGGCTAGTACAGATACGCAGTATTTT. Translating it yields CASSLPHLLGQGASTDTQYF.

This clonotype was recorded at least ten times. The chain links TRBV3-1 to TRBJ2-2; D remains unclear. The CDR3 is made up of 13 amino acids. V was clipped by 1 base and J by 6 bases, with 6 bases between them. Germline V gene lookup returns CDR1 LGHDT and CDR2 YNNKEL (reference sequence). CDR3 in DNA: TGTGCCAGCAGCCAAGTTTCTTCCGGGGAGCTGTTTTTT. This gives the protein CASSQVSSGELFF.

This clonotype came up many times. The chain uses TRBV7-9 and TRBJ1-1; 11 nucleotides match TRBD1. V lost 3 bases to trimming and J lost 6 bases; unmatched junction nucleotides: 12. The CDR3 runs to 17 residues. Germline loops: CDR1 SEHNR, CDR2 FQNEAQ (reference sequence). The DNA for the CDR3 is TGTGCCAGCAGCTTTAGTTTGGGACAGGGGGATCGGGCTGAAGCTTTCTTT. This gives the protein CASSFSLGQGDRAEAFF.

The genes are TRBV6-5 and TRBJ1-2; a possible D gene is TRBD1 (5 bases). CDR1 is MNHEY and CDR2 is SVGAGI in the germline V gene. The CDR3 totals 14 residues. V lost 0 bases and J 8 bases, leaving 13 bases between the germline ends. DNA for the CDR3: TGTGCCAGCAGTTACTCGTCAGGGTGGGGCGGCTACACCTTC. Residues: CASSYSSGWGGYTF.

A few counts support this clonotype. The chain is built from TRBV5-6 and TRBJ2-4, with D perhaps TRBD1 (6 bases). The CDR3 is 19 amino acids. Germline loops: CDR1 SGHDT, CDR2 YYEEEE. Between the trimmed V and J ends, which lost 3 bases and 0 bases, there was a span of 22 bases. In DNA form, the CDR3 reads TGTGCCAGCAGCTCTCCCGGGACACTGACCTCCCTAGCCAAAAACATTCAGTACTTC. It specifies CASSSPGTLTSLAKNIQYF.

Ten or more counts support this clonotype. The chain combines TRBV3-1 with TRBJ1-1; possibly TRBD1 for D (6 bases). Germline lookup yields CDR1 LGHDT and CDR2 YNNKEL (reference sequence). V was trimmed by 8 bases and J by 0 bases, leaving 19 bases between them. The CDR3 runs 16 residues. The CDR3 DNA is TGTGCCAGCGCTCATACCAGGGGACCCCTGAACACTGAAGCTTTCTTT. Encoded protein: CASAHTRGPLNTEAFF.

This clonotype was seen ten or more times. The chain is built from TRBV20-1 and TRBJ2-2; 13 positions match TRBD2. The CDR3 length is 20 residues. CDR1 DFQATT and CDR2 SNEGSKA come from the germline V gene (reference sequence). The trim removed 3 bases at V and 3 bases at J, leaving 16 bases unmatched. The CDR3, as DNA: TGCAGTGCTAGCCTACCTATGGGACTAGCGGGACAAACCTACACCGGGGAGCTGTTTTTT. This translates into CSASLPMGLAGQTYTGELFF.